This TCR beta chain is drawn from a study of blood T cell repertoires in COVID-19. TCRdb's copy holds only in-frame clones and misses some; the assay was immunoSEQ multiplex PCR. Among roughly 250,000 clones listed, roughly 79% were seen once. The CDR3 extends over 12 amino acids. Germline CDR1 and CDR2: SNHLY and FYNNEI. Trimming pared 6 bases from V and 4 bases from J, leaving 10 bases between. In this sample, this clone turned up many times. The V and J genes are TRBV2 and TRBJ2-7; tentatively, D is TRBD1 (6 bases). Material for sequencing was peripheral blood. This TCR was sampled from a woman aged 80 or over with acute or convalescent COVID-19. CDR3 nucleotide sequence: TGTGCCAGCAGCTCAACAGGGTACGAGCAGTACTTC. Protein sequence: CASSSTGYEQYF.